This T cell receptor (beta chain) was sequenced in a study of identical twins. Study findings and constraints: Fewer insertions were carried by abundant cord blood beta clonotypes, but none was seen in memory repertoires. There is a chance that invariant MAIT and iNKT cells partially muddied zero-insertion analyses.

Unique molecular identifiers were present on cDNA, and template switching added a universal primer site. MiXCR was run by TCRdb on the 5' RACE reads, yielding one entry per CDR3 protein. The table has 500,000 to 550,000 distinct CDR3 sequences, approximately 20% seen once. Trimming left V 4 bases short and J 1 base short, with 7 bases between. The CDR3 consists of 12 residues. The germline V gene encodes CDR1 SQVTM and CDR2 ANQGSEA. This clonotype appeared a few times. Antigen: not known. This same sample was also part of a study on yellow fever vaccine responses in identical twins.

The chain couples TRBV29-1 to TRBJ1-1; D is unclear. Sequences were obtained from CD4+ T cells sorted from blood. The TCR originated in a woman aged 18-29 years in good health. The CDR3 sequence: CSVARPNTEAFF. CDR3 bases: TGCAGCGTTGCCCGCCCGAACACTGAAGCTTTCTTT.